This T cell receptor (beta chain) came from a study of T cell repertoires in cytomegalovirus infection. Study overall: Selection of CMV epitopes for the study included recently identified HLA-C-restricted and well-studied HLA-B-restricted ones. Indications came from public TCR beta signatures; they pointed to CMV infection and to a matching HLA type.

TCRdb ran MiXCR on the reads and lists one entry per CDR3 protein. The table lists around 230,000 distinct CDR3 sequences, around two fifths of them singletons. This clonotype occurred a few times. Its antigen remains unknown. The specimen comprised CD8+ T cells from cultured PBMCs, sampled from culture after CMV antigen stimulation. The source is a human donor in good health (CMV status not recorded). Some clones in this sample may be carry-over from other donors' samples.

In DNA form, the CDR3 reads TGTGCCAGCAGTTTTTTCGGAGTGGGTGAGCAGTTCTTC. Protein sequence: CASSFFGVGEQFF. The chain carries TRBV27 and TRBJ2-1, with D uncertain. Trimming took off 3 bases at V and 9 bases at J, with 12 bases between the two ends. Germline V gene data show CDR1 as MNHEY and CDR2 as SMNVEV (reference sequence). The CDR3 is 13 residues long.